The present T cell receptor beta chain was sequenced within a study of T cells in Graves' hyperthyroidism and ophthalmopathy. This CDR3 region has 18 residues. Trimming took 5 bases from V and 1 from J, leaving 23 bases between them. The germline CDR1 and CDR2 sequences are LNHDA and SQIVND (reference sequence). Patients counted as stable if ophthalmopathy did not develop within 18 months. TCR beta CDR3 regions were amplified from RNA transcripts. Carried out on the TCR CDR3, a first-round RT-PCR used the HTBI primer set. TCRdb re-called the multiplex PCR reads through MiXCR, storing one row per CDR3 protein. The sample contains hundreds of thousands of distinct CDR3 sequences, 14% of which appear only once. This clonotype was recorded a few times.

This TCR was recovered from a woman under 30 with Graves' hyperthyroidism. The rearrangement links TRBV19 to TRBJ1-1, with D possibly being TRBD1 (6 bases). Sequencing input: blood. The CDR3 protein is CASSSYILAPGQNTEAFF. The CDR3 nucleotides read TGTGCCAGTAGTTCTTATATCCTAGCACCGGGACAGAACACTGAAGCTTTCTTT.